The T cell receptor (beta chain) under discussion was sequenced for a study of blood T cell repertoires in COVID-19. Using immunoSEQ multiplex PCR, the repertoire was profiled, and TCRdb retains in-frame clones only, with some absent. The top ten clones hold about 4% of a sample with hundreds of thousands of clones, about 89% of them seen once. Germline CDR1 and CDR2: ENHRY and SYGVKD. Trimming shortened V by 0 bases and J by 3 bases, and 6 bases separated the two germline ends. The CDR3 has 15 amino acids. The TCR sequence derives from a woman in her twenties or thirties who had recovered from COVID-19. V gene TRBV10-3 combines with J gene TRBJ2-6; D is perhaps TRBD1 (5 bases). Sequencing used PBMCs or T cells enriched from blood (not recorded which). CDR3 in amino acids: CAISESRGGANVLTF. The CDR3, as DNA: TGTGCCATCAGTGAGTCAAGGGGTGGGGCCAACGTCCTGACTTTC.